A single sample is the source of the 13 T cell receptor beta chains below, sequenced in a study of blood T cell repertoires in COVID-19. This table comes from immunoSEQ multiplex PCR, and its TCRdb copy is limited to in-frame clones, with some not included. In the table there are around 62,000 clones, more than 70% of which are singletons. Sequencing was performed on peripheral blood. These receptors all come from a man in his fifties with active COVID-19.

This chain uses TRBV13 with TRBJ2-5; perhaps TRBD2 as D (5 bases). The CDR3 is made up of 14 amino acids. CDR1 PRHDT and CDR2 FYEKMQ come from the germline V gene (reference sequence). Trimming took 4 bases from V and 5 from J, leaving 14 bases between them. For the CDR3, the DNA is TGTGCCAGCAGCTATAGAGGGCAGTTGGAGACCCAGTACTTC. Translating it yields CASSYRGQLETQYF.

This clone was seen a few times. The chain carries TRBV2 and TRBJ2-5, with D possibly TRBD1 on 7 matching bases. Germline CDR1 reads SNHLY; CDR2 reads FYNNEI. This CDR3 region has 13 residues. V dropped 3 bases and J dropped 5 bases, with 10 bases sitting between them. The CDR3 DNA is TGTGCCAGCAGTGAGACAGGGAGGGAGACCCAGTACTTC. Amino acids: CASSETGRETQYF.

The CDR3 spells CASISTGGETQYF. The CDR3 DNA is TGCGCCAGCATCTCCACCGGGGGGGAGACCCAGTACTTC. The J gene is TRBJ2-5, the V gene TRBV5-1, with TRBD2 identical over 7 bases. After removal of 6 bases from V and 5 bases from J, the junction contained 7 bases not matched to a gene. This CDR3 is 13 amino acids long. The V gene's germline CDR1 is SGHRS and CDR2 YFSETQ.

V and J are TRBV5-1 and TRBJ2-7; the D gene is possibly TRBD1 (5 bases). CDR3 size: 13 residues. V lost 4 bases, J lost 0 bases, and 8 bases lay in between. Looked up from germline, CDR1 is SGHRS and CDR2 is YFSETQ. In DNA, the CDR3 is TGCGCCAGCAGCCCGGACAACTCCTACGAGCAGTACTTC. Protein sequence: CASSPDNSYEQYF.

The chain is built from TRBV19 and TRBJ2-1; 10 positions match TRBD2. After removal of 4 bases from V and 2 bases from J, the junction contained 2 bases not matched to a gene. This CDR3 comprises 15 residues. CDR1 and CDR2 (germline): LNHDA, SQIVND (reference sequence). The CDR3 region is CASSTSGRTYNEQFF. DNA for the CDR3: TGTGCCAGTAGTACTAGCGGGAGAACCTACAATGAGCAGTTCTTC.

The genes are TRBV19 and TRBJ1-5, with TRBD1 matching over 9 bases. Per germline, CDR1 LNHDA and CDR2 SQIVND (reference sequence). This CDR3 spans 13 amino acids. The junction had 3 bases not matched to a gene; V was cut back by 7 bases and J by 5 bases. The CDR3 is CASKQGAYQPQHF. CDR3 in DNA: TGTGCCAGTAAACAGGGGGCATATCAGCCCCAGCATTTT.

The V gene is TRBV6-2 or TRBV6-3, the J gene TRBJ2-4, with D possibly matching TRBD1 (6 bases). Deletions cut 0 bases from V and 1 base from J, with 13 bases between. CDR1 MNHEY and CDR2 SVGEGT come from the germline V gene. CDR3 size: 17 residues. CDR3 sequence (DNA): TGTGCCAGCAGTTACTCGGTGGCAGGGGTGGCCAAAAACATTCAGTACTTC. Protein: CASSYSVAGVAKNIQYF.

The chain uses TRBV30 and TRBJ2-3, with 10 bases that match TRBD2. This CDR3 comprises 13 residues. V trimming: 4 bases; J trimming: 3 bases; junction bases outside the gene matches: 1. The V gene's germline CDR1 is GTSNPN and CDR2 SVGIG (reference sequence). CDR3 DNA: TGTGCCTGGATAGCGGGAGGAACAGATACGCAGTATTTT. As protein: CAWIAGGTDTQYF. Based on the CDR3 plus reference TRBV30 and TRBJ2-3, the full variable domain is SQTIHQWPATLVQPVGSPLSLECTVEGTSNPNLYWYRQAAGRGLQLLFYSVGIGQISSEVPQNLSASRPQDRQFILSSKKLLLSDSGFYLCAWIAGGTDTQYFGPGTRLTVL.

The chain links TRBV11-2 to TRBJ2-5; D unclear. The CDR3 runs 14 residues. V lost 5 bases and J lost 4, with 14 bases in between. Germline V lookup: CDR1 SGHAT, CDR2 FQNNGV. The CDR3 bases are TGTGCCAGCAGCCTCAGCCGAGGCGGAGAGACCCAGTACTTC. Translating it yields CASSLSRGGETQYF.

The chain uses TRBV7-6 and TRBJ2-2; the D gene is possibly TRBD1 (6 bases). This CDR3 has 16 amino acids. The V gene lost 6 bases and the J gene lost 2 bases, with 16 bases spanning the gap. Germline CDR1 reads SGHVS; CDR2 reads FNYEAQ. The CDR3 DNA reads TGTGCCAGCAGAACCGCTCCGGGACACAACACCGGGGAGCTGTTTTTT. Encoded protein: CASRTAPGHNTGELFF.

This chain uses TRBV7-2 with TRBJ2-7, with TRBD1 matching over 9 bases. The CDR3 totals 13 residues. In germline, CDR1 is SGHTA, CDR2 FQGNSA. After removal of 5 bases from V and 5 bases from J, the junction contained 4 bases not matched to a gene. CDR3 sequence (DNA): TGTGCCAGCAGCCCGGGACAGGGTAACGAGCAGTACTTC. Its protein product is CASSPGQGNEQYF.

V is TRBV4-2 and J is TRBJ2-3; weak D call: TRBD1 (6 bases). The germline V and J ends were trimmed by 0 bases and 4 bases, with 20 bases remaining between them. The germline gives CDR1 LGHNA, CDR2 YNFKEQ. CDR3 length: 18 residues. The CDR3 spells CASSQDPPAGVFADTQYF. DNA for the CDR3: TGTGCCAGCAGCCAAGACCCCCCGGCAGGGGTTTTCGCAGATACGCAGTATTTT.

V is TRBV6-2 or TRBV6-3 and J is TRBJ1-6, with 11 bases matching TRBD1. The CDR3 spans 14 residues. In germline, CDR1 is MNHEY, CDR2 SVGEGT. The V segment lost 5 bases and the J segment 9 bases; nucleotides outside the gene matches: 3. CDR3 sequence: CASSADRGRSPLHF. The CDR3 DNA follows: TGTGCCAGCAGTGCGGACAGGGGGCGTTCACCCCTCCACTTT.